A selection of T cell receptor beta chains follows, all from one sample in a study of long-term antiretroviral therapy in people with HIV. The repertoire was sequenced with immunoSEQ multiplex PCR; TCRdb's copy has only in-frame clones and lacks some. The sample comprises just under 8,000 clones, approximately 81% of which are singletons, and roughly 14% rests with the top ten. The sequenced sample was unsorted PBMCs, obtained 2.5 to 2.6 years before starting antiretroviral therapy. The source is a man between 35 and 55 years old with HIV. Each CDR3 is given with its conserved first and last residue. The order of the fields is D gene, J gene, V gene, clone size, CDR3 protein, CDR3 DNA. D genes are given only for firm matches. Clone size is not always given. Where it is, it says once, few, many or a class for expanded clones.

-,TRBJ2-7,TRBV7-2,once,CASSSKRGTSYEQYF,TGTGCCAGCAGCTCGAAGAGGGGAACCTCCTACGAGCAGTACTTC
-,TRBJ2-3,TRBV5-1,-,CASRERGTTDTQYF,TGCGCCAGCAGGGAGCGAGGCACCACAGATACGCAGTATTTT
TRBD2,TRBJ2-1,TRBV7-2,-,CASSLLSGGHGDEQFF,TGTGCCAGCAGCCTCCTTAGCGGGGGGCACGGGGATGAGCAGTTCTTC
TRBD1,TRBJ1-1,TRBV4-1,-,CASSQERDRVNTEAFF,TGCGCCAGCAGCCAAGAGAGGGACAGGGTGAACACTGAAGCTTTCTTT
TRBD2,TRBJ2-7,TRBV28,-,CASSSPYLTSGATYEQYF,TGTGCCAGCAGTTCCCCATACCTAACTAGCGGGGCCACCTACGAGCAGTACTTC
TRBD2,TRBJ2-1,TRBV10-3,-,CATERGGDEQFF,TGTGCCACCGAGCGGGGGGGCGATGAGCAGTTCTTC
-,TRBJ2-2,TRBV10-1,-,CASSEQGLTTGELFF,TGCGCCAGCAGTGAGCAGGGACTGACCACCGGGGAGCTGTTTTTT
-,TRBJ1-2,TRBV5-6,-,CASSLAGRGAAGYTF,TGTGCCAGCAGCTTGGCCGGAAGGGGCGCAGCTGGCTACACCTTC
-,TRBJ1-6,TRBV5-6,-,CASSLNRAGANSPLHF,TGTGCCAGCAGCTTGAATAGGGCAGGGGCCAATTCACCCCTCCACTTT
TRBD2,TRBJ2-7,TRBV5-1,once,CASRGGDYEQYF,TGCGCCAGCAGGGGGGGGGACTACGAGCAGTACTTC
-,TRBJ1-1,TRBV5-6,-,CASSWSRTRTEAFF,TGTGCCAGCAGCTGGAGTCGTACGCGCACTGAAGCTTTCTTT
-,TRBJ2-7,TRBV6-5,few,CASSYRAAGEQYF,TGTGCCAGCAGTTACCGGGCGGCGGGGGAGCAGTACTTC
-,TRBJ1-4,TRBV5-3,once,CASSLAEGLGEKLFF,TGTGCCAGCAGCTTGGCCGAAGGGTTGGGTGAAAAACTGTTTTTT
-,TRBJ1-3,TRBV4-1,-,CASSQDWGSGNTIYF,TGCGCCAGCAGCCAAGATTGGGGATCTGGAAACACCATATATTTT
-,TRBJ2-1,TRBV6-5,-,CASGEREQFF,TGTGCCAGCGGGGAGCGGGAGCAGTTCTTC
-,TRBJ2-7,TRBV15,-,CATSRPPYEQYF,TGTGCCACCAGCAGACCACCATACGAGCAGTACTTC
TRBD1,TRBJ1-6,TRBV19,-,CASSTDRVGNSPLHF,TGTGCCAGTAGTACAGACAGGGTTGGTAATTCACCCCTCCACTTT
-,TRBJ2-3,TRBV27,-,CASSPRSPDTQYF,TGTGCCAGCAGTCCTCGAAGCCCTGATACGCAGTATTTT
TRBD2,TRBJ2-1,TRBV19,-,CASQLAGSSYNEQFF,TGTGCCAGCCAACTAGCGGGGAGCTCCTACAATGAGCAGTTCTTC
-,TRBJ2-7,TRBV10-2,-,CASSLDSYEQYF,TGCGCCAGCAGCCTGGACAGTTACGAGCAGTACTTC
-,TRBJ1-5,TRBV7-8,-,CASSFQGNQPQHF,TGTGCCAGCAGCTTTCAGGGCAATCAGCCCCAGCATTTT
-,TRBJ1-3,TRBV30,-,CAWSVRSSGNTIYF,TGTGCCTGGAGTGTTAGGAGCTCTGGAAACACCATATATTTT
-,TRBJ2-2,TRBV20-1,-,CSASSGGELFF,TGCAGTGCTAGTTCGGGCGGGGAGCTGTTTTTT
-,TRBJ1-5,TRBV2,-,CASMGGGASQPQHF,TGTGCCAGCATGGGCGGGGGGGCAAGCCAGCCCCAGCATTTT
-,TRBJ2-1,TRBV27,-,CASSLLPASYNEQFF,TGTGCCAGCAGTTTACTTCCAGCCTCCTACAATGAGCAGTTCTTC